The 2 T cell receptor beta chains below come from one sample, sequenced in a study of T-cell memory formation after mild COVID-19. In TCRdb, the 5' RACE reads were re-called with MiXCR into one record per CDR3 protein. The sample lists 350,000 to 450,000 distinct CDR3 sequences, approximately 14% seen once, with under 25% in the top ten. Sequenced material: PBMCs or a T cell subset sorted from them (not recorded which). These receptors originate from a man between 18 and 29 years old who had mild COVID-19 (a few samples of this study predate the infection). Cell type and time point are not known.

This clonotype has a handful of counts. The CDR3 spells CASSLRGSRETQYF. The CDR3 DNA reads as TGTGCCAGCAGCTTACGGGGGAGTCGAGAGACCCAGTACTTC. The gene calls are TRBV7-9 and TRBJ2-5; maybe TRBD2 (6 bases). Looked up from germline, CDR1 is SEHNR and CDR2 is FQNEAQ (reference sequence). There are 14 residues in the CDR3. Trimming cost V 2 bases and J 4 bases, with 11 bases left between them.

In its sample, this clonotype was seen a few times. The gene calls are TRBV9 and TRBJ2-7; D uncertain. Looked up from germline, CDR1 is SGDLS and CDR2 is YYNGEE. Trimming shortened V by 0 bases and J by 3 bases, and 7 bases separated the two germline ends. This CDR3 contains 13 residues. CDR3 in DNA: TGTGCCAGCAGCGTAGCTACCAACTACGAGCAGTACTTC. It codes for CASSVATNYEQYF.